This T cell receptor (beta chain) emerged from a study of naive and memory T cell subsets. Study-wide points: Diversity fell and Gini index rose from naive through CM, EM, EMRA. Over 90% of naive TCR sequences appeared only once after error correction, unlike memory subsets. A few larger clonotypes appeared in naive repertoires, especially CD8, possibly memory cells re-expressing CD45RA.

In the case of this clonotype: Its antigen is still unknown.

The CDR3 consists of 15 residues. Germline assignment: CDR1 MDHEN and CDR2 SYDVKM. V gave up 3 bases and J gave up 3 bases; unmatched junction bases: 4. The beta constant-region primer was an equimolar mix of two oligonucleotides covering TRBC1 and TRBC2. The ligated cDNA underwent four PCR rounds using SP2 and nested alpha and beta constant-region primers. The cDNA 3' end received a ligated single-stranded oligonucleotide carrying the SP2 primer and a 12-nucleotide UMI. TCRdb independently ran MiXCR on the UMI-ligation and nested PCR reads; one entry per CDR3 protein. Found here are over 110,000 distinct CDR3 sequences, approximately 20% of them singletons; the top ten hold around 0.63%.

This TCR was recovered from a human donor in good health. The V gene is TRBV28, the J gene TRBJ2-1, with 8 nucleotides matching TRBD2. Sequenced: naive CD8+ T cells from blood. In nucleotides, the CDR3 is TGTGCCAGCAGTTTCGGTAGCGGGAACTACAATGAGCAGTTCTTC. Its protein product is CASSFGSGNYNEQFF.